This T cell receptor beta chain is drawn from a study of blood T cell repertoires in COVID-19. Assignments of participants to cohorts depended upon their own reported clinical history. Per the original data handling: Amplified reference gene primers provided the basis for estimating nucleated cell counts. Measured with immunoSEQ multiplex PCR; TCRdb has only the in-frame clones, and not every one. The DNA was the basis for D and trimming; V, J and clone size are from that table. The sample holds approximately 320,000 clones, roughly 86% seen once. The clonotype originates from a woman between 18 and 29 years old who had recovered from COVID-19. Sequences were obtained from PBMCs or T cells enriched from blood (not recorded which).

In nucleotides, the CDR3 is TGCGCCAGCCTCCTCCTGCCCGAGGGTTCGACTGAAGCTTTCTTT. Translating gives CASLLLPEGSTEAFF. The chain joins TRBV5-1 to TRBJ1-1, with D hard to call. This CDR3 has 15 amino acids. V lost 7 bases and J 5 bases, leaving 21 bases between the germline ends. Germline values: CDR1 SGHRS, CDR2 YFSETQ.